This T cell receptor (beta chain) is from a study of cytomegalovirus exposure and HLA in healthy donors. Whole-study findings and limits: Confirmation was obtained in vitro that a few CMV-associated chains are specific for CMV antigens.

The CDR3 totals 13 residues. V lost 6 bases and J 3 bases, leaving 11 bases between the germline ends. The germline V gene has CDR1 SEHNR and CDR2 FQNEAQ (reference sequence). It was with 60 Vbeta and 13 Jbeta primers that the PCR ran. Assay: immunoSEQ multiplex PCR; the TCRdb copy retains only in-frame clones and omits some. The table lists fewer than 250,000 clones, around 84% of them singletons. In the case of this clone: Its antigen is unidentified.

This clonotype was sampled from a young woman in good health and CMV-seronegative. Material for sequencing was PBMCs. This chain connects TRBV7-9 to TRBJ2-5, with D maybe TRBD2 (5 bases). The CDR3 DNA follows: TGTGCCAGCAGACTAGGCGCGGAAGAGACCCAGTACTTC. It is translated as CASRLGAEETQYF.